Listed below are T cell receptor beta chains from one sample, sequenced in a study of identical twins. TCRdb re-called the 5' RACE reads with MiXCR, one entry per CDR3 protein. The repertoire has roughly 1,500,000 distinct CDR3 sequences, about 30% of them found once; the top ten carry about 0.27%. The sample consisted of cord blood. These receptor sequences come from a newborn girl in good health. CDR3s include the opening cysteine and the closing phenylalanine or tryptophan. D genes are given only for firm matches. Part of the rows lack a size; the others show once, few, many or a class for expanded clones.

abundance | j_gene | d_gene | v_gene | CDR3aa | CDR3nt
few | TRBJ2-1 | NA | TRBV27 | CASSWRRRRDEQFF | TGTGCCAGCAGTTGGCGGCGCCGCAGGGATGAGCAGTTCTTC
NA | TRBJ1-2 | NA | TRBV20-1 | CSANREGYTF | TGCAGTGCTAACAGGGAGGGCTACACCTTC
few | TRBJ2-4 | TRBD2 | TRBV11-2 | CASSLDHWLAGAWASNIQYF | TGTGCCAGCAGCTTAGATCATTGGCTAGCGGGGGCCTGGGCCTCAAACATTCAGTACTTC
NA | TRBJ2-1 | TRBD2 | TRBV5-1 | CASARVRLADNNEQFF | TGCGCCAGCGCGCGAGTGAGACTAGCGGACAACAATGAGCAGTTCTTC
many | TRBJ2-7 | NA | TRBV27 | CASSLDPLGIYEQYF | TGTGCCAGCAGCCTTGACCCCTTAGGGATCTACGAGCAGTACTTC
NA | TRBJ2-1 | TRBD2 | TRBV7-9 | CASSSREGLAGGNEQFF | TGTGCCAGCAGCTCCCGAGAAGGACTAGCGGGGGGAAATGAGCAGTTCTTC
NA | TRBJ1-2 | NA | TRBV27 | CASSLSQGYYGYTF | TGTGCCAGCAGTTTATCGCAGGGGTACTATGGCTACACCTTC
NA | TRBJ2-4 | NA | TRBV4-1 | CASSQIGGMDIQYF | TGCGCCAGCAGCCAAATCGGGGGAATGGACATTCAGTACTTC
NA | TRBJ2-7 | NA | TRBV25-1 | CASSVDHLRYEQYF | TGTGCCAGCAGTGTCGACCACCTCAGGTACGAGCAGTACTTC
NA | TRBJ2-3 | NA | TRBV5-1 | CASNPPSTGTDTQYF | TGCGCCAGCAACCCTCCCTCTACGGGCACAGATACGCAGTATTTT
few | TRBJ2-3 | TRBD2 | TRBV9 | CASSVSGTSGTDTQYF | TGTGCCAGCAGCGTATCCGGGACTAGCGGCACAGATACGCAGTATTTT
NA | TRBJ2-1 | NA | TRBV25-1 | CASSGRSLNSYNEQFF | TGTGCCAGCAGTGGAAGGTCCCTTAACTCCTACAATGAGCAGTTCTTC
many | TRBJ2-5 | NA | TRBV28 | CASSFVGRETQYF | TGTGCCAGCAGTTTTGTTGGGAGAGAGACCCAGTACTTC
NA | TRBJ2-5 | TRBD2 | TRBV27 | CASSLYGAGASEETQYF | TGTGCCAGCAGTTTATACGGAGCGGGGGCATCCGAAGAGACCCAGTACTTC
NA | TRBJ2-7 | TRBD2 | TRBV2 | CASSDPLAGRQYF | TGTGCCAGCAGTGACCCCCTAGCGGGAAGGCAGTACTTC
NA | TRBJ2-7 | NA | TRBV6-2/TRBV6-3 | CASIYGFGRNYEQYF | TGTGCCAGCATCTATGGTTTCGGCAGAAACTACGAGCAGTACTTC
NA | TRBJ2-1 | NA | TRBV24-1 | CATSDLGPHEQFF | TGTGCCACCAGTGACCTGGGACCCCATGAGCAGTTCTTC
NA | TRBJ2-3 | NA | TRBV20-1 | CSGPRGSDTQYF | TGCAGTGGGCCCAGGGGCTCAGATACGCAGTATTTT
few | TRBJ1-2 | NA | TRBV5-5 | CASSFQGWGTYGYTF | TGTGCCAGCAGCTTTCAGGGATGGGGGACCTATGGCTACACCTTC
NA | TRBJ2-1 | NA | TRBV5-1 | CASSPLNHNEQFF | TGCGCCAGCAGCCCCTTAAACCACAATGAGCAGTTCTTC
NA | TRBJ1-4 | NA | TRBV20-1 | CSASRRARNEKLFF | TGCAGTGCTAGTAGGAGGGCCCGAAATGAAAAACTGTTTTTT
NA | TRBJ2-5 | NA | TRBV11-2 | CASSPRWYQETQYF | TGTGCCAGCAGCCCGAGGTGGTACCAAGAGACCCAGTACTTC
few | TRBJ2-1 | TRBD1 | TRBV7-8 | CASRPRTGGNDNEQFF | TGTGCCAGCAGACCAAGGACAGGGGGGAACGACAATGAGCAGTTCTTC
few | TRBJ2-5 | NA | TRBV6-6 | CASSYSKLHETQYF | TGTGCCAGCAGTTACTCGAAGCTGCACGAGACCCAGTACTTC
few | TRBJ2-1 | TRBD2 | TRBV3-1 | CASSPGLAGGRVDNEQFF | TGTGCCAGCAGCCCTGGACTAGCGGGAGGGCGGGTCGACAATGAGCAGTTCTTC
many | TRBJ2-3 | NA | TRBV7-2 | CASSLARASTDTQYF | TGTGCCAGCAGCTTAGCGCGGGCTAGCACAGATACGCAGTATTTT
many | TRBJ2-7 | NA | TRBV29-1 | CSVDGRSLGAYEQYF | TGCAGCGTTGATGGCAGATCCCTGGGGGCCTACGAGCAGTACTTC
few | TRBJ1-6 | TRBD1 | TRBV10-3 | CAISGTGQGNSPLHF | TGTGCCATCAGTGGTACGGGACAGGGGAACTCACCCCTCCACTTT
few | TRBJ2-7 | NA | TRBV10-3 | CAAQQAVTSYEQYF | TGTGCCGCGCAACAGGCCGTAACCTCCTACGAGCAGTACTTC
few | TRBJ2-7 | NA | TRBV10-3 | CAISVLGRYEQYF | TGTGCCATCTCTGTACTGGGGAGATACGAGCAGTACTTC
NA | TRBJ1-4 | NA | TRBV24-1 | CATSDRGEELFF | TGTGCCACCTCGGACAGAGGGGAAGAACTGTTTTTT
NA | TRBJ2-7 | NA | TRBV20-1 | CSTIWGTHEQYF | TGCAGTACTATATGGGGCACCCACGAGCAGTACTTC
few | TRBJ2-3 | TRBD2 | TRBV25-1 | CASQTSGTDTQYF | TGTGCCAGCCAAACTAGCGGCACAGATACGCAGTATTTT
few | TRBJ2-7 | NA | TRBV12-3/TRBV12-4 | CASSLRAVLQGSEQYF | TGTGCCAGCAGTTTAAGGGCCGTACTACAGGGATCCGAGCAGTACTTC
NA | TRBJ2-7 | TRBD2 | TRBV6-5 | CASRGLVTYEQYF | TGTGCCAGCAGGGGACTAGTCACCTACGAGCAGTACTTC
NA | TRBJ2-7 | TRBD1 | TRBV12-3/TRBV12-4 | CASSYRTRGPSYEQYF | TGTGCCAGCAGTTACCGGACGAGGGGGCCCTCCTACGAGCAGTACTTC
NA | TRBJ2-7 | NA | TRBV4-2 | CASSQDPTGSYEQYF | TGTGCCAGCAGCCAAGATCCGACGGGCTCCTACGAGCAGTACTTC
NA | TRBJ2-5 | TRBD2 | TRBV7-9 | CASSTTPTSAQTQYF | TGTGCCAGCAGCACCACCCCGACTAGCGCGCAGACCCAGTACTTC
NA | TRBJ1-1 | NA | TRBV4-2 | CASSPRDRRTEAFF | TGTGCCAGCAGCCCCCGGGACCGACGGACTGAAGCTTTCTTT
NA | TRBJ2-7 | NA | TRBV29-1 | CSATDRENEQYF | TGCAGCGCTACCGACCGGGAGAATGAGCAGTACTTC
NA | TRBJ2-7 | NA | TRBV5-1 | CASSLEGAAYEQYF | TGCGCCAGCAGCTTGGAAGGGGCGGCCTACGAGCAGTACTTC
NA | TRBJ2-7 | NA | TRBV28 | CASSPETPYEQYF | TGTGCCAGCAGCCCGGAAACCCCCTACGAGCAGTACTTC
NA | TRBJ1-1 | NA | TRBV7-2 | CASSLDSDSHTEAFF | TGTGCCAGCAGCTTAGATTCCGACAGTCACACTGAAGCTTTCTTT
NA | TRBJ2-1 | TRBD2 | TRBV28 | CASTSGTSGFNEQFF | TGTGCCAGCACCTCCGGGACTAGCGGTTTCAATGAGCAGTTCTTC
NA | TRBJ2-7 | TRBD1 | TRBV20-1 | CSARMTGAAYEQYF | TGCAGTGCTAGAATGACAGGGGCAGCCTACGAGCAGTACTTC
NA | TRBJ2-7 | NA | TRBV6-6 | CASSYGSGRAYEQYF | TGTGCCAGCAGTTACGGGTCAGGGAGAGCCTACGAGCAGTACTTC
NA | TRBJ1-5 | NA | TRBV27 | CASSLSGRDGFGQPQHF | TGTGCCAGCAGTTTATCTGGCAGGGATGGTTTCGGTCAGCCCCAGCATTTT
few | TRBJ2-5 | NA | TRBV20-1 | CSASRPETQYF | TGCAGTGCTAGCCGACCGGAGACCCAGTACTTC
few | TRBJ2-6 | TRBD1 | TRBV7-9 | CASSLTGAGANVLTF | TGTGCCAGCAGCTTAACAGGGGCAGGGGCCAACGTCCTGACTTTC
few | TRBJ2-7 | NA | TRBV6-5 | CASSYSWDPAYEQYF | TGTGCCAGCAGTTACTCTTGGGACCCCGCCTACGAGCAGTACTTC
NA | TRBJ1-5 | NA | TRBV20-1 | CSAREFGWGEVGNQPQHF | TGCAGTGCTAGAGAGTTTGGCTGGGGGGAAGTCGGCAATCAGCCCCAGCATTTT
NA | TRBJ2-5 | NA | TRBV20-1 | CSAPPGLPGGEQYF | TGCAGCGCTCCCCCCGGACTTCCTGGGGGTGAGCAGTACTTC
NA | TRBJ2-7 | NA | TRBV20-1 | CSARGSRVSPYEQYF | TGCAGTGCTAGGGGATCGCGGGTTTCTCCCTACGAGCAGTACTTC
NA | TRBJ2-2 | NA | TRBV12-3/TRBV12-4 | CASRPTQNTGELFF | TGTGCCAGCAGGCCGACTCAGAACACCGGGGAGCTGTTTTTT
NA | TRBJ2-1 | TRBD2 | TRBV4-2 | CASSGTSGVSPYNEQFF | TGTGCCAGCAGCGGGACTAGCGGGGTGTCCCCCTACAATGAGCAGTTCTTC